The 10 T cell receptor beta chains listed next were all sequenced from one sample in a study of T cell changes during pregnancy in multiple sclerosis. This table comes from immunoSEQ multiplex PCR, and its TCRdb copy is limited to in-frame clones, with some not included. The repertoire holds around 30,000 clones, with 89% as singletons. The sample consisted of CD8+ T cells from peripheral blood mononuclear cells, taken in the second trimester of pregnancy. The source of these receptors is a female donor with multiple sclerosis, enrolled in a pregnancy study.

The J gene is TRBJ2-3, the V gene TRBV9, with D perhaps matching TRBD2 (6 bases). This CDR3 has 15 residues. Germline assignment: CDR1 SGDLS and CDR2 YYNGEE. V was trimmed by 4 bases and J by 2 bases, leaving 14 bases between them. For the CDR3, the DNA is TGTGCCAGCAGCCGAGGGGCGGGAATCACAGATACGCAGTATTTT. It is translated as CASSRGAGITDTQYF.

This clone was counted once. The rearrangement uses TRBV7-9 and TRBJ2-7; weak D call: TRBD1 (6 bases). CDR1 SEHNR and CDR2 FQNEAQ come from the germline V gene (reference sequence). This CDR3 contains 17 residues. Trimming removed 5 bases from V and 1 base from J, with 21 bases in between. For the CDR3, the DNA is TGTGCCAGCAGCCCCTCGGTCGGCCAGGGGCCATCCTACGAGCAGTACTTC. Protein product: CASSPSVGQGPSYEQYF.

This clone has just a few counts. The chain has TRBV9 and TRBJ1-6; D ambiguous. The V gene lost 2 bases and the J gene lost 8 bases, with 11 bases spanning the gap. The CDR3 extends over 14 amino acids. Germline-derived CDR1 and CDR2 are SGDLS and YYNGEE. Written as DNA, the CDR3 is TGTGCCAGCAGCGTTGGAGGTACAGATTCACCCCTCCACTTT. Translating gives CASSVGGTDSPLHF.

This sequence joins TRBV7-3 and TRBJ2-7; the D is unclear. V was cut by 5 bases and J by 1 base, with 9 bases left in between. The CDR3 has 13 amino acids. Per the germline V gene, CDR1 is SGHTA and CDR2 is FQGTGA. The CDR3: CASSLYKSYEQYF. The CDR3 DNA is TGTGCCAGCAGCCTGTACAAATCCTACGAGCAGTACTTC.

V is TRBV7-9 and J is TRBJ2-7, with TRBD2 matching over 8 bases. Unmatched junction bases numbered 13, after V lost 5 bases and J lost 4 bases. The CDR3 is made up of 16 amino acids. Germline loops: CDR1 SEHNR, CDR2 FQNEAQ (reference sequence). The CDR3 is CASSVPREGTGYEQYF. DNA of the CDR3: TGTGCCAGCAGCGTCCCCCGGGAGGGTACTGGGTACGAGCAGTACTTC.

The CDR3 DNA follows: TGTGCCAGCAGTCGCGACAGGACGAACACTGAAGCTTTCTTT. Translation: CASSRDRTNTEAFF. The chain uses TRBV6-5 and TRBJ1-1, with D possibly being TRBD1 (6 bases). The CDR3 has 14 residues. V was pared by 5 bases and J by 1 base, with 11 bases between. Per germline, CDR1 MNHEY and CDR2 SVGAGI.

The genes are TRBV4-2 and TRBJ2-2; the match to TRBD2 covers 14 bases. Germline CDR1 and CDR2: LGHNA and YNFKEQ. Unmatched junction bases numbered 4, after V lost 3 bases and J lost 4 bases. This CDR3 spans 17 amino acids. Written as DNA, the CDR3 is TGTGCCAGCAGCCAGGGACTAGCGGGGGACCTCACCGGGGAGCTGTTTTTT. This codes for CASSQGLAGDLTGELFF.

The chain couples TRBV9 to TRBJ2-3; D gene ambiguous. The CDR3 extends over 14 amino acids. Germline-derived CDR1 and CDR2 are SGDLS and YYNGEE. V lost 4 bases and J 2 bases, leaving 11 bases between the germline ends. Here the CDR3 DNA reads TGTGCCAGCAGCTCCCGTTCCTACACAGATACGCAGTATTTT. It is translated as CASSSRSYTDTQYF.

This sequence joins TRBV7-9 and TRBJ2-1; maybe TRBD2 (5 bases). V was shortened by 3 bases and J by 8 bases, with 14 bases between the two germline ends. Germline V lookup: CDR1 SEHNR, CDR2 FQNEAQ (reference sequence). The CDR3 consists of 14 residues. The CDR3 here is CASSLVQFSDEQFF. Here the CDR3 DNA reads TGTGCCAGCAGCTTGGTGCAGTTTAGCGATGAGCAGTTCTTC.

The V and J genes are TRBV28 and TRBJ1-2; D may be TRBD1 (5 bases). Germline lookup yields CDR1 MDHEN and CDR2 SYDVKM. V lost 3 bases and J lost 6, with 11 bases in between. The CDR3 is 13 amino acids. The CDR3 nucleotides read TGTGCCAGCAGTTTCTTGGAGGGGAATGGCTACACCTTC. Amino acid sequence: CASSFLEGNGYTF.